The 32 T cell receptor beta chains presented below share a single source sample, sequenced in a study of blood T cell repertoires in COVID-19. Only in-frame clones appear in the TCRdb table, and some are missing; sequencing was by immunoSEQ multiplex PCR. Among a few hundred thousand clones listed, roughly four fifths were seen once. Sequencing was performed on peripheral blood. The source of these receptors is a woman in her fifties or sixties with acute or convalescent COVID-19.

V is TRBV28 and J is TRBJ2-3; TRBD1 agrees at 9 bases. The CDR3 is 15 residues long. V lost 3 bases, J lost 6 bases, and 7 bases stayed unmatched. Germline lookup yields CDR1 MDHEN and CDR2 SYDVKM. Here the CDR3 reads CASSLPGTGWDTQYF. CDR3 DNA sequence: TGTGCCAGCAGTTTGCCCGGGACAGGGTGGGATACGCAGTATTTT. Full variable domain (remainder filled in from reference TRBV28 and TRBJ2-3): DVKVTQSSRYLVKRTGEKVFLECVQDMDHENMFWYRQDPGLGLRLIYFSYDVKMKEKGDIPEGYSVSREKKERFSLILESASTNQTSMYLCASSLPGTGWDTQYFGPGTRLTVL.

The chain employs TRBV11-2 and TRBJ1-1, with 8 bases lining up with TRBD1. V dropped 1 base and J dropped 12; count of bases not matched to a gene: 7. The CDR3 totals 13 residues. Germline values: CDR1 SGHAT, CDR2 FQNNGV. CDR3 amino acids: CASSLAGQGLTFF. The DNA of the CDR3 is TGTGCCAGCAGCTTAGCCGGACAGGGCTTGACTTTCTTT.

The rearrangement joins TRBV6-6 to TRBJ1-5, with D unclear. Germline V gene data show CDR1 as MNHNY and CDR2 as SVGAGI (reference sequence). The V end lost 0 bases, the J end lost 6 bases, and 9 bases lay between the germline ends. The CDR3 consists of 14 residues. CDR3: CASSYSSGPQPQHF. The CDR3 DNA is TGTGCCAGCAGTTACTCATCGGGTCCTCAGCCCCAGCATTTT.

The rearrangement joins TRBV19 to TRBJ1-5, with 8 bases fitting TRBD1. V dropped 6 bases and J dropped 5; count of bases not matched to a gene: 6. The germline V gene encodes CDR1 LNHDA and CDR2 SQIVND (reference sequence). This CDR3 has 14 amino acids. CDR3 region: CASRKDREDQPQHF. Written as DNA, the CDR3 is TGTGCCAGTAGAAAGGACAGGGAAGATCAGCCCCAGCATTTT.

CDR3: CASSPPRDGPEAFF. CDR3 DNA sequence: TGTGCCAGCAGTCCCCCGCGGGACGGCCCTGAAGCTTTCTTT. This rearrangement joins TRBV6-5 to TRBJ1-1; D is perhaps TRBD1 (5 bases). Trimming took off 5 bases at V and 6 bases at J, with 16 bases between the two ends. The CDR3 covers 14 residues. Germline loops: CDR1 MNHEY, CDR2 SVGAGI.

Here the CDR3 reads CASSNLDRVDEKLFF. The CDR3 bases are TGTGCCAGCAGCAATTTGGACAGGGTGGATGAAAAACTGTTTTTT. The chain is built from TRBV21-1 and TRBJ1-4; the table's D call, TRBD1, was not checked against the DNA. TRBV21-1 corresponds to a pseudogene. The length of the CDR3 is 15 residues.

The rearrangement uses TRBV10-1 and TRBJ2-5; 7 positions agree with TRBD2. This CDR3 has 13 residues. CDR1 and CDR2 (germline): WNHNN, SYGVQD (reference sequence). With 5 bases clipped from V and 4 bases from J, the junction kept 4 bases outside the gene matches. The CDR3 region is CASSRDYGETQYF. As DNA, the CDR3 is TGCGCCAGCAGTCGGGACTACGGAGAGACCCAGTACTTC.

The chain employs TRBV28 and TRBJ2-7; TRBD1 matches 7 bases. Trimming cost V 3 bases and J 2 bases; bases outside gene matches: 7. The CDR3 length is 15 residues. Germline V CDR1 and CDR2: MDHEN, SYDVKM. The CDR3 nucleotides are TGTGCCAGCAGTTTCGCTGGGCAGGGGGCCTACGAGCAGTACTTC. It encodes CASSFAGQGAYEQYF.

The count of this clone is one. This chain joins TRBV2 and TRBJ2-6; weak D call: TRBD2 (5 bases). CDR3 length: 14 residues. V lost 7 bases and J 3 bases, leaving 10 bases between the germline ends. The germline V gene has CDR1 SNHLY and CDR2 FYNNEI. The CDR3 nucleotides read TGTGCCAGCATTTTAGCGAGTGGGGCCAACGTCCTGACTTTC. It codes for CASILASGANVLTF.

This clone has a handful of counts. The chain has TRBV9 and TRBJ1-5; D might be TRBD1 (6 bases). There are 14 residues in the CDR3. Germline CDR1 is SGDLS and CDR2 is YYNGEE. Trimming pared 3 bases from V and 8 bases from J, leaving 15 bases between. The CDR3 region has the DNA TGTGCCAGCAGCGCTAACAGGGAGGGCGAGCCCCAGCATTTT. Translating it yields CASSANREGEPQHF.

V is TRBV6-5 and J is TRBJ2-5, with TRBD2 identical over 7 bases. The germline gives CDR1 MNHEY, CDR2 SVGAGI. This CDR3 contains 14 residues. The junction had 3 bases not matched to a gene; V was cut back by 4 bases and J by 1 base. The CDR3 nucleotides are TGTGCCAGCAGTTCACTAGCGAGCCAAGAGACCCAGTACTTC. Its translation is CASSSLASQETQYF.

This chain joins TRBV5-1 and TRBJ2-4; 7 nucleotides line up with TRBD2. V lost 0 bases and J lost 4; bases outside the gene matches: 1. Germline V gives CDR1 SGHRS, CDR2 YFSETQ. The CDR3 is made up of 14 amino acids. This CDR3 is CASSLGAGKNIQYF. CDR3 bases: TGCGCCAGCAGCTTGGGAGCGGGAAAAAACATTCAGTACTTC.

This clone was observed once. The chain employs TRBV5-1 and TRBJ1-6; D is uncertain. Trimming pared 0 bases from V and 8 bases from J, leaving 9 bases between. The CDR3 consists of 14 residues. The germline CDR1 and CDR2 sequences are SGHRS and YFSETQ. The CDR3 region is CASSLVSLDSPLHF. The CDR3 bases are TGCGCCAGCAGCTTGGTTAGTTTGGATTCACCCCTCCACTTT.

The rearrangement uses TRBV24-1 and TRBJ2-3; TRBD2 aligns across 12 bases. This CDR3 is 17 amino acids long. J lost 4 bases, V lost 4 bases, and 8 bases had no gene match. CDR1 and CDR2 (germline): KGHDR, SFDVKD. In DNA form, the CDR3 reads TGTGCCACCAGTGACCTGACTAGCGGGGGAAACTCAGATACGCAGTATTTT. This sequence encodes CATSDLTSGGNSDTQYF.

This clone was detected many times. The gene calls are TRBV19 and TRBJ1-2, with D hard to call. The length of the CDR3 is 13 residues. CDR1 and CDR2 from the germline V gene are LNHDA and SQIVND (reference sequence). The germline V and J ends were trimmed by 7 bases and 8 bases, with 17 bases remaining between them. CDR3 sequence (DNA): TGTGCCAGTAAGAGGGTGGTGAAGGAGGGCTACACCTTC. This codes for CASKRVVKEGYTF.

CDR3 coding DNA: TGTGCCAGCAGCCTTGGACAGGGGGCGGTGAACACTGAAGCTTTCTTT. It yields the protein CASSLGQGAVNTEAFF. The chain links TRBV7-2 to TRBJ1-1; 11 bases fit TRBD1. V lost 5 bases to trimming and J lost 0 bases; unmatched junction nucleotides: 5. The CDR3 sequence is 16 residues long. Germline loops: CDR1 SGHTA, CDR2 FQGNSA.

The chain combines TRBV28 with TRBJ1-5; D remains unclear. The CDR3 extends over 15 amino acids. V gave up 4 bases and J gave up 7 bases, with 17 bases separating them. Germline CDR1 and CDR2: MDHEN and SYDVKM. The CDR3 DNA sequence: TGTGCCAGCAGTTCCGGAAACGGGGAGGTACAGCCCCAGCATTTT. Protein: CASSSGNGEVQPQHF. Based on the CDR3 plus reference TRBV28 and TRBJ1-5, the full variable domain is DVKVTQSSRYLVKRTGEKVFLECVQDMDHENMFWYRQDPGLGLRLIYFSYDVKMKEKGDIPEGYSVSREKKERFSLILESASTNQTSMYLCASSSGNGEVQPQHFGDGTRLSIL.

This clone occurred a few times. This rearrangement joins TRBV28 to TRBJ1-5; 12 nucleotides line up with TRBD1. CDR1 and CDR2 from the germline V gene are MDHEN and SYDVKM. This CDR3 region has 19 residues. Unmatched junction bases numbered 12, after V lost 6 bases and J lost 0 bases. The CDR3 loop is CASRDGTGGHFYSNQPQHF. DNA for the CDR3: TGTGCCAGCAGGGATGGGACAGGGGGCCACTTTTATAGCAATCAGCCCCAGCATTTT. Full variable domain (outside the CDR3, taken from reference TRBV28 and TRBJ1-5): DVKVTQSSRYLVKRTGEKVFLECVQDMDHENMFWYRQDPGLGLRLIYFSYDVKMKEKGDIPEGYSVSREKKERFSLILESASTNQTSMYLCASRDGTGGHFYSNQPQHFGDGTRLSIL.

The gene calls are TRBV19 and TRBJ2-7, with 9 bases that match TRBD1. The V gene end was trimmed by 2 bases and the J gene end by 7 bases; junction bases not matched to a gene: 9. The CDR3 covers 15 residues. Germline V gene lookup returns CDR1 LNHDA and CDR2 SQIVND (reference sequence). The CDR3 here is CASSIPGQGTWEQYF. The CDR3 DNA follows: TGTGCCAGTAGTATACCGGGACAGGGTACTTGGGAGCAGTACTTC.

The chain has TRBV4-2 and TRBJ1-2, with 8 bases that match TRBD1. Germline CDR1 reads LGHNA; CDR2 reads YNFKEQ. The CDR3 runs to 16 residues. V lost 0 bases and J lost 2; bases outside the gene matches: 5. The CDR3 DNA reads TGTGCCAGCAGCCAAGATCAGGGGGCGGCCAACTATGGCTACACCTTC. It translates to CASSQDQGAANYGYTF.

This clone was seen just once. V usage is TRBV6-5 and J usage is TRBJ2-1, with 8 bases identical to TRBD2. Germline CDR1 is MNHEY and CDR2 is SVGAGI. Unmatched junction bases numbered 5, after V lost 4 bases and J lost 6 bases. The CDR3 loop spans 14 amino acids. CDR3 bases: TGTGCCAGCAGTTCCGGACTAGCTTCCAATGAGCAGTTCTTC. Its protein product is CASSSGLASNEQFF.

This clone was detected only a few times. The gene calls are TRBV7-2 and TRBJ1-2; D perhaps matches TRBD1 (5 bases). From germline, CDR1 is SGHTA and CDR2 FQGNSA. V was cut by 6 bases and J by 4 bases, with 15 bases left in between. CDR3 length: 14 residues. CDR3 sequence: CASSPPVGGYGYTF. CDR3 sequence (DNA): TGTGCCAGCAGTCCCCCTGTCGGGGGCTATGGCTACACCTTC.

The chain couples TRBV3-1 (or the pseudogene TRBV3-2) to TRBJ2-2; 8 bases are a match to TRBD2. Germline V gene lookup returns CDR1 LGHDT and CDR2 YNNKEL (reference sequence). The CDR3 loop spans 13 amino acids. The V and J ends lost 4 bases and 6 bases, in that order; junction bases with no gene match: 1. The CDR3, as DNA: TGTGCCAGCAGCCCGGGACTAGCCGGGGAGCTGTTTTTT. It translates to CASSPGLAGELFF.

The gene calls are TRBV28 and TRBJ2-7; 9 bases map to TRBD1. The germline V gene has CDR1 MDHEN and CDR2 SYDVKM. Trimming took 3 bases from V and 5 from J; bases not matched to a gene: 5. The CDR3 runs to 14 residues. The CDR3 reads CASSFGDRDHEQYF. Written as DNA, the CDR3 is TGTGCCAGCAGTTTCGGGGACAGGGACCACGAGCAGTACTTC.

The genes are TRBV7-2 and TRBJ2-3; perhaps TRBD1 as D (5 bases). The CDR3 is 14 amino acids. Germline assignment: CDR1 SGHTA and CDR2 FQGNSA. V was trimmed by 6 bases and J by 4 bases, leaving 14 bases between them. The CDR3 region is CASRSQGTSDTQYF. The DNA of the CDR3 is TGTGCCAGCAGATCCCAGGGTACTTCAGATACGCAGTATTTT.

The gene calls are TRBV19 and TRBJ2-1; 7 bases line up with TRBD2. Germline values: CDR1 LNHDA, CDR2 SQIVND (reference sequence). This CDR3 is built from 13 residues. V gave up 5 bases and J gave up 6 bases; unmatched junction bases: 4. CDR3 residues: CASSARLANEQFF. For the CDR3, the DNA is TGTGCCAGTAGTGCGCGACTAGCCAATGAGCAGTTCTTC.

The V gene is TRBV5-1, the J gene TRBJ2-3; D gene unclear. Trimming stripped 0 bases from V and 1 base from J, with 3 bases between. In germline, CDR1 is SGHRS, CDR2 YFSETQ. The CDR3 consists of 13 residues. CDR3 amino acids: CASSLAGTDTQYF. DNA of the CDR3: TGCGCCAGCAGCTTGGCCGGCACAGATACGCAGTATTTT.

This clone appeared a single time. The chain uses TRBV6-5 and TRBJ2-5; TRBD2 matches 8 bases. The V and J ends lost 5 bases and 4 bases, in that order; junction bases with no gene match: 6. The germline gives CDR1 MNHEY, CDR2 SVGAGI. This CDR3 region has 14 residues. The CDR3 sequence is CASSRGAGAETQYF. DNA for the CDR3: TGTGCCAGCAGTCGAGGAGCGGGGGCAGAGACCCAGTACTTC.

Here the CDR3 reads CASSQAGTGVGEQYF. The CDR3 bases are TGTGCCAGCAGCCAGGCCGGGACAGGGGTTGGTGAGCAGTACTTC. This chain uses TRBV3-1 (or the pseudogene TRBV3-2) with TRBJ2-7; 10 bases are shared with TRBD1. With V trimmed by 3 bases and J by 7 bases, 9 bases remained unmatched. CDR1 and CDR2 (germline): LGHDT, YNNKEL (reference sequence). The CDR3 runs to 15 residues.

This clone was found a few times. The rearrangement joins TRBV19 to TRBJ2-5, with 8 bases aligning to TRBD2. This CDR3 contains 15 residues. The germline CDR1 and CDR2 sequences are LNHDA and SQIVND (reference sequence). After removal of 6 bases from V and 2 bases from J, the junction contained 8 bases not matched to a gene. The CDR3 loop is CASSAGGAYQETQYF. The CDR3 DNA sequence: TGTGCCAGTAGCGCGGGGGGCGCCTATCAAGAGACCCAGTACTTC. Variable domain in full (rest from reference TRBV19 and TRBJ2-5): DGGITQSPKYLFRKEGQNVTLSCEQNLNHDAMYWYRQDPGQGLRLIYYSQIVNDFQKGDIAEGYSVSREKKESFPLTVTSAQKNPTAFYLCASSAGGAYQETQYFGPGTRLLVL.

The chain has TRBV10-3 and TRBJ2-5; TRBD1 is a possible D gene (5 bases). CDR1 and CDR2 from the germline V gene are ENHRY and SYGVKD. V was pared by 3 bases and J by 5 bases, with 13 bases between. This CDR3 has 14 residues. CDR3: CAISDYQGRETQYF. The CDR3 DNA sequence: TGTGCCATCAGTGACTATCAGGGTCGGGAGACCCAGTACTTC.

This rearrangement joins TRBV30 to TRBJ1-1; D gene unclear. V was clipped by 6 bases and J by 1 base, with 9 bases between them. The V gene's germline CDR1 is GTSNPN and CDR2 SVGIG (reference sequence). The CDR3 totals 12 residues. CDR3: CACQARNTEAFF. The CDR3 nucleotides read TGTGCCTGTCAAGCCCGGAACACTGAAGCTTTCTTT. The full variable domain, its missing parts supplied by reference TRBV30 and TRBJ1-1, is SQTIHQWPATLVQPVGSPLSLECTVEGTSNPNLYWYRQAAGRGLQLLFYSVGIGQISSEVPQNLSASRPQDRQFILSSKKLLLSDSGFYLCACQARNTEAFFGQGTRLTVV.